This is a list of T cell receptor beta chains from one sample in a study of blood T cell repertoires in COVID-19. The method was immunoSEQ multiplex PCR; TCRdb's version includes in-frame clones alone and lacks a portion of them. The sample has 95,000 to 150,000 clones, around 81% seen once; the top ten hold 2.3%. The sequenced material came from peripheral blood. The receptors derive from a man in his 70s with acute or convalescent COVID-19. Both conserved end residues are part of each CDR3. Fields, in order: clone size, J gene, D gene, V gene, CDR3 DNA, CDR3 protein. A D gene is named only where the DNA matches it firmly. Only part of the rows carry a size: once, few, many, or a class if the clone is expanded.

size: NA
J: TRBJ1-2
D: NA
V: TRBV21-1
DNA: TGTGCCAGCAGCAAAAAAAGGGCGGAGGGGCCGAAGAAATACTATGGCTACACCTTC
CDR3: CASSKKRAEGPKKYYGYTF

size: many
J: TRBJ1-5
D: NA
V: TRBV6-2/TRBV6-3
DNA: TGTGCCAGCAGTTATATCGGAGGAGGCGATCAGCCCCAGCATTTT
CDR3: CASSYIGGGDQPQHF

size: NA
J: TRBJ1-1
D: TRBD1
V: TRBV19
DNA: TGTGCCAGTAGTACCAACTCTGGGACAGGCAGATTACATACTGGGAACACTGAAGCTTTCTTT
CDR3: CASSTNSGTGRLHTGNTEAFF

size: NA
J: TRBJ1-5
D: TRBD1
V: TRBV19
DNA: TGTGCCAGTAGCCCGGACAGGGTAAGGCAGCCCCAGCATTTT
CDR3: CASSPDRVRQPQHF

size: NA
J: TRBJ1-2
D: NA
V: TRBV6-6
DNA: TGTGCCAGCAGTTACCTACCTCCGGACACCTTTTTTGGCTACACCTTC
CDR3: CASSYLPPDTFFGYTF

size: few
J: TRBJ2-7
D: TRBD2
V: TRBV6-5
DNA: TGTGCCAGCAGCGGGACTAGCGGGGGAGAGTACGAGCAGTACTTC
CDR3: CASSGTSGGEYEQYF

size: few
J: TRBJ1-2
D: TRBD1
V: TRBV30
DNA: TGTGCCTGGGGAGACAGGGGTGGCTACACCTTC
CDR3: CAWGDRGGYTF

size: NA
J: TRBJ2-5
D: TRBD2
V: TRBV4-2
DNA: TGTGCCAGCAGCCCGGGACTAGCGGGGGGTCGGGACATCTCCCAGTACTTC
CDR3: CASSPGLAGGRDISQYF

size: once
J: TRBJ1-1
D: NA
V: TRBV5-1
DNA: TGCGCCAGCAGCTCCCAGGGGATGAACACTGAAGCTTTCTTT
CDR3: CASSSQGMNTEAFF

size: NA
J: TRBJ2-3
D: TRBD2
V: TRBV6-2/TRBV6-3
DNA: TGTGCCAGCAGTTTGAGGACTAGCGGGGGGCCCCGCACAGATACGCAGTATTTT
CDR3: CASSLRTSGGPRTDTQYF

size: once
J: TRBJ1-4
D: TRBD1
V: TRBV10-3
DNA: TGTGCCATCAGAGAAGGACCGGGACAGGGGTCTGAAAAACTGTTTTTT
CDR3: CAIREGPGQGSEKLFF

size: NA
J: TRBJ2-3
D: NA
V: TRBV24-1
DNA: TGTGCCACCAGTGAGGGACTGGAAACTAGCACAGATACGCAGTATTTT
CDR3: CATSEGLETSTDTQYF

size: NA
J: TRBJ1-2
D: NA
V: TRBV6-5
DNA: TGTGCCACAGCGGAGCCGGGGTCTAACTATGGCTACACCTTC
CDR3: CATAEPGSNYGYTF